The entry below describes one TCR beta chain. The target antigen is unknown. This sample was taken from a study of monozygotic twins with inflammatory bowel disease. Researchers generated cDNA in eight separate reactions per sample. Via template switching, UMIs carrying a 6-nucleotide sample barcode were introduced. TCRdb reprocessed the 5' RACE reads and keeps a single row for each CDR3 protein, giving no DNA. The sample holds 400,000 to 500,000 distinct CDR3 sequences. General observations from the study: Healthy co-twins showed greater TCRbeta diversity (inverse Simpson) than IBD patients. Compared with healthy twins, IBD patients shared fewer clonotypes with others, especially with disease activity.

The CDR3 is 15 residues long. This TCR was sampled from a human donor with ulcerative colitis or Crohn's disease, or a healthy co-twin of an affected twin (not recorded which). Sample: blood. The chain couples TRBV1 to TRBJ2-7; TCRdb's D call, TRBD2, is unchecked because there is no DNA. TRBV1 is assigned pseudogene status. The CDR3 protein is CTSSRARGTVYEQYF.